The clone carrying this T cell receptor (beta chain) was counted once. This entry belongs to a study of blood T cell repertoires in COVID-19. Germline values: CDR1 SGHVS, CDR2 FQNEAQ. Trimming removed 4 bases at V and 0 bases at J, with 22 bases between. There are 19 residues in the CDR3. Sequencing was performed with immunoSEQ multiplex PCR; in TCRdb, only in-frame clones are kept and a portion is missing. The repertoire holds under 200,000 clones, with less than 90% as singletons. The sequence came from a man younger than 30 with active or convalescent COVID-19. Sequenced material: peripheral blood. This chain joins TRBV7-8 and TRBJ2-4, with a tentative D call TRBD2 (5 bases). CDR3 amino acids: CASSSMGSPGGRAKNIQYF. DNA of the CDR3: TGTGCCAGCAGCTCCATGGGTAGCCCGGGTGGGAGAGCCAAAAACATTCAGTACTTC.